Given below is one T cell receptor beta chain in context. Antigen specificity is unknown. This record comes from a study of STAT3 mutations in large granular lymphocyte leukemia. General study findings and limits: Every T-cell large granular lymphocyte leukemia patient had at least one immunodominant TCR beta clonotype.

Measured with immunoSEQ multiplex PCR; TCRdb has only the in-frame clones, and not every one. The table records about 7,700 clones, 75% of them present only once. The sequence was obtained from a woman aged 40 to 50 with T-cell large granular lymphocyte leukemia. Some clones in this sample may be carry-over from other donors' samples. Specimen: peripheral blood mononuclear cells.

The chain's CDR3 is CSVTGYGGNYTF. The CDR3, as DNA: TGCAGCGTCACGGGGTACGGGGGCAACTACACCTTC. This chain joins TRBV29-1 and TRBJ1-2; D may be TRBD1 (6 bases). Trimming stripped 6 bases from V and 10 bases from J, with 18 bases between. Germline V gene data show CDR1 as SQVTM and CDR2 as ANQGSEA. The CDR3 runs to 12 residues. Drawing the rest from reference TRBV29-1 and TRBJ1-2, the complete variable domain is SAVISQKPSRDICQRGTSLTIQCQVDSQVTMMFWYRQQPGQSLTLIATANQGSEATYESGFVIDKFPISRPNLTFSTLTVSNMSPEDSSIYLCSVTGYGGNYTFGSGTRLTVV.